The 6 T cell receptor beta chains presented below share a single source sample, sequenced in a study of CD8 T cells in ankylosing spondylitis. TCRdb re-called the 5' RACE reads with MiXCR, one entry per CDR3 protein. The profile shows roughly 130,000 distinct CDR3 sequences, roughly 8% of them singletons. The sequencing sample was made of synovial fluid, either unsorted or a sorted T cell fraction (not recorded which). Source of these receptors: a male donor with ankylosing spondylitis.

This clonotype was picked up many times. The V gene is TRBV6-5, the J gene TRBJ1-5; TRBD1 might be the D (6 bases). V was shortened by 4 bases and J by 4 bases, with 11 bases between the two germline ends. Per germline, CDR1 MNHEY and CDR2 SVGAGI. The CDR3 loop spans 14 amino acids. CDR3 nucleotides: TGTGCCAGCAGTTTAGGACAGCTTAATCAGCCCCAGCATTTT. Translating gives CASSLGQLNQPQHF.

This clonotype was observed many times. This chain joins TRBV20-1 and TRBJ1-4, with a weak D call TRBD1 (5 bases). This CDR3 spans 11 amino acids. Germline V lookup: CDR1 DFQATT, CDR2 SNEGSKA (reference sequence). Trimming stripped 3 bases from V and 7 bases from J, with 6 bases between. This chain's CDR3 is CSASRGEKLFF. DNA of the CDR3: TGCAGTGCTAGTAGGGGTGAAAAACTGTTTTTT.

The CDR3 sequence is CASSYSGISGELFF. The CDR3 DNA is TGTGCCAGCAGTTACTCAGGGATTTCCGGGGAGCTGTTTTTT. The gene calls are TRBV6-5 and TRBJ2-2; D is undetermined. CDR1 is MNHEY, CDR2 SVGAGI, per germline. The V and J ends lost 0 bases and 6 bases respectively, with 8 bases between them. The CDR3 is 14 residues long.

This clonotype occurred many times. This sequence joins TRBV6-1 and TRBJ2-7, with 8 nucleotides matching TRBD2. This CDR3 has 15 amino acids. V trimming: 5 bases; J trimming: 4 bases; junction bases outside the gene matches: 10. Germline V gives CDR1 MNHNS, CDR2 SASEGT. CDR3: CASSQSASGGYEQYF. The CDR3 bases are TGTGCCAGCAGTCAATCAGCCAGCGGGGGTTACGAGCAGTACTTC.

The chain employs TRBV6-1 and TRBJ1-2; D is unclear. Germline CDR1 MNHNS, CDR2 SASEGT. The length of the CDR3 is 15 residues. Trimming cost V 5 bases and J 0 bases, with 13 bases left between them. CDR3 in DNA: TGTGCCAGCAGTAGATCCACCGGGACTAACTATGGCTACACCTTC. This gives the protein CASSRSTGTNYGYTF.

This clonotype was observed at least ten times. This chain joins TRBV20-1 and TRBJ2-7, with D unclear. CDR3 length equals 11 residues. Germline lookup yields CDR1 DFQATT and CDR2 SNEGSKA (reference sequence). V was shortened by 1 base and J by 4 bases, with 5 bases between the two germline ends. Here the CDR3 DNA reads TGCAGTGCTAGAGTGATTTACGAGCAGTACTTC. Its protein is CSARVIYEQYF.